The 15 T cell receptor beta chains below were found in one sample sequenced in a study of PD-1 blockade in classical Hodgkin lymphoma. Method: immunoSEQ multiplex PCR; TCRdb's copy keeps in-frame clones and lacks some. The top ten clones hold about 32% of a sample with over 25,000 clones, approximately 72% of them seen once. Each and every patient relapsed after autologous stem cell transplantation, and patients got differing brentuximab vedotin exposure. The starting material was peripheral blood mononuclear cells (PBMCs), obtained before the second cycle of nivolumab. These receptors were collected from a human donor with classical Hodgkin lymphoma.

The genes are TRBV12-5 and TRBJ1-2, with D unresolved. The V end lost 1 base, the J end lost 5 bases, and 8 bases lay between the germline ends. This CDR3 is built from 13 residues. Germline loops: CDR1 LGHNT, CDR2 FRNRAP. The CDR3 loop is CASGLGSPYGYTF. CDR3 bases: TGTGCTAGTGGTTTGGGGAGCCCGTATGGCTACACCTTC.

The chain employs TRBV4-2 and TRBJ2-1, with TRBD2 matching over 8 bases. CDR3 length: 15 amino acids. Germline loops: CDR1 LGHNA, CDR2 YNFKEQ. Losses at the gene ends were 0 bases for V and 4 bases for J; bases not matched to a gene: 2. CDR3 in amino acids: CASSQESGGYNEQFF. The CDR3 DNA reads as TGTGCCAGCAGCCAAGAAAGCGGGGGATACAATGAGCAGTTCTTC.

This clone was detected a few times. The rearrangement links TRBV15 to TRBJ1-5; D ambiguous. This CDR3 contains 15 residues. Trimming removed 1 base at V and 5 bases at J, with 12 bases between. The germline CDR1 and CDR2 sequences are LNHNV and YYDKDF (reference sequence). The CDR3 DNA reads TGTGCCACCAGCAGAGCCCCGCGAGTGGATCAGCCCCAGCATTTT. Its protein product is CATSRAPRVDQPQHF.

The chain uses TRBV6-5 and TRBJ1-1; D is unclear. This CDR3 has 14 residues. The germline CDR1 and CDR2 sequences are MNHEY and SVGAGI. V gave up 1 base and J gave up 6 bases, with 12 bases separating them. The DNA of the CDR3 is TGTGCCAGCAGTTACTTGCCCTGGGTGCCTGAAGCTTTCTTT. Residues: CASSYLPWVPEAFF.

The CDR3 loop is CASSLGSGTSGNTIYF. CDR3 DNA sequence: TGCGCCAGCAGCCTCGGTAGTGGGACCTCTGGAAACACCATATATTTT. The V call is TRBV5-1, the J call TRBJ1-3; a weak D match, TRBD1 (5 bases). The CDR3 length is 16 residues. Germline V gives CDR1 SGHRS, CDR2 YFSETQ. Trimming removed 4 bases from V and 0 bases from J, with 14 bases in between.

This CDR3 reads CAWSLRIGGTEAFF. The CDR3 region has the DNA TGTGCCTGGAGTTTGAGGATTGGTGGCACTGAAGCTTTCTTT. V and J are TRBV30 and TRBJ1-1; no reliable D call. The CDR3 is 14 amino acids. Trimming took 2 bases from V and 4 from J, leaving 14 bases between them. CDR1 and CDR2 (germline): GTSNPN, SVGIG (reference sequence).

The rearrangement links TRBV11-1 to TRBJ1-1; D gene unclear. The CDR3 is 11 residues long. Germline V gene data show CDR1 as SGHAT and CDR2 as FQDESV (reference sequence). Trimming shortened V by 1 base and J by 9 bases, and 6 bases separated the two germline ends. The CDR3 DNA is TGTGCCAGCAGCTTAGGGCAGCAAGCTTTCTTT. Its protein product is CASSLGQQAFF.

J is TRBJ2-1 and V is TRBV19; TRBD2 matches 15 bases. The germline V gene has CDR1 LNHDA and CDR2 SQIVND (reference sequence). CDR3 length: 16 amino acids. The trim removed 6 bases at V and 2 bases at J, leaving 2 bases unmatched. CDR3 nucleotide sequence: TGTGCCAGTAGGGGACTAGCGGGGGGACCCTACAATGAGCAGTTCTTC. Translated, it gives CASRGLAGGPYNEQFF.

The V call is TRBV4-2, the J call TRBJ2-3; 15 nucleotides agree with TRBD2. CDR1 and CDR2 (germline): LGHNA, YNFKEQ. Trimming took 1 base from V and 4 from J; bases not matched to a gene: 6. The CDR3 loop spans 18 amino acids. The CDR3: CASSQARTSGGAPDTQYF. Written as DNA, the CDR3 is TGTGCCAGCAGCCAAGCTAGGACTAGCGGGGGGGCACCAGATACGCAGTATTTT.

This clone has more than one count but fewer than ten. This chain joins TRBV18 and TRBJ1-5; D is ambiguous. Germline values: CDR1 KGHSH, CDR2 LQKENI. The V end lost 3 bases, the J end lost 5 bases, and 14 bases lay between the germline ends. The CDR3 length is 15 residues. In DNA, the CDR3 is TGTGCCAGCTCACCTGCGCCGGTTCTAGATCAGCCCCAGCATTTT. Translation: CASSPAPVLDQPQHF.

This clone has just a few counts. V gene TRBV19 combines with J gene TRBJ1-1; 7 bases are a match to TRBD1. The CDR3 covers 15 residues. Germline-derived CDR1 and CDR2 are LNHDA and SQIVND (reference sequence). Unmatched junction bases numbered 8, after V lost 5 bases and J lost 2 bases. The CDR3 DNA reads TGTGCCAGTAGTCCCCGGACAGGAATCAACACTGAAGCTTTCTTT. Its protein product is CASSPRTGINTEAFF.

The rearrangement links TRBV5-5 to TRBJ1-1; D not resolved. The germline V and J ends were trimmed by 4 bases and 1 base, with 8 bases remaining between them. The CDR3 is 13 amino acids. Germline assignment: CDR1 SGHKS and CDR2 YYEKEE (reference sequence). Here the CDR3 DNA reads TGTGCCAGCAGCATTCAGTCGAACACTGAAGCTTTCTTT. Its protein product is CASSIQSNTEAFF. Using reference TRBV5-5 and TRBJ1-1 for the parts outside the CDR3, the full variable domain is DAGVTQSPTHLIKTRGQQVTLRCSPISGHKSVSWYQQVLGQGPQFIFQYYEKEERGRGNFPDRFSARQFPNYSSELNVNALLLGDSALYLCASSIQSNTEAFFGQGTRLTVV.

The chain has TRBV5-4 and TRBJ2-3; D gene ambiguous. Looked up from germline, CDR1 is SGHNT and CDR2 is YYREEE (reference sequence). The CDR3 is 13 residues long. V was cut by 0 bases and J by 1 base, with 3 bases left in between. DNA of the CDR3: TGTGCCAGCAGCTTGGCCGGCACAGATACGCAGTATTTT. It specifies CASSLAGTDTQYF. The full variable domain, rest sourced from reference TRBV5-4 and TRBJ2-3, is ETGVTQSPTHLIKTRGQQVTLRCSSQSGHNTVSWYQQALGQGPQFIFQYYREEENGRGNFPPRFSGLQFPNYSSELNVNALELDDSALYLCASSLAGTDTQYFGPGTRLTVL.

In its sample, this clone was seen once. The V and J genes are TRBV29-1 and TRBJ1-1; D remains unclear. V was clipped by 6 bases and J by 3 bases, with 17 bases between them. The germline CDR1 and CDR2 sequences are SQVTM and ANQGSEA. The CDR3 runs 14 residues. The CDR3 spells CSVSASGWHTEAFF. Here the CDR3 DNA reads TGCAGCGTGTCTGCATCGGGGTGGCACACTGAAGCTTTCTTT.

The V gene is TRBV6-5, the J gene TRBJ1-1, with 7 bases that match TRBD1. The CDR3 is made up of 14 amino acids. CDR1 and CDR2 (germline): MNHEY, SVGAGI. The junction had 6 bases not matched to a gene; V was cut back by 7 bases and J by 1 base. The CDR3 protein is CASTPDRPNTEAFF. The CDR3 DNA reads TGTGCCAGCACCCCGGACAGGCCGAACACTGAAGCTTTCTTT.